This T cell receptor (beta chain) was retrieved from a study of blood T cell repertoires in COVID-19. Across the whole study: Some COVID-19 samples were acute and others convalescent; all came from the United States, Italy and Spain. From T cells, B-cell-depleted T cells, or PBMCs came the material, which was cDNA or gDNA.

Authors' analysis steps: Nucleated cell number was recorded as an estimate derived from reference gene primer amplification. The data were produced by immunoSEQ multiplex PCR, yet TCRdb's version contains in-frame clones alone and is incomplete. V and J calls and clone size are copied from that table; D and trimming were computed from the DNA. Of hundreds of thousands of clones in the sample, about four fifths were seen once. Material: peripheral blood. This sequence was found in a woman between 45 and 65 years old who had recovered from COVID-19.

This CDR3 is CASSQPTGPRTGELFF. CDR3 coding DNA: TGTGCCAGCAGCCAACCGACAGGGCCGCGCACCGGGGAGCTGTTTTTT. V gene TRBV27 combines with J gene TRBJ2-2; 7 bases map to TRBD1. V dropped 6 bases and J dropped 4; count of bases not matched to a gene: 11. The CDR3 runs to 16 residues. CDR1 and CDR2 (germline): MNHEY, SMNVEV (reference sequence).